Included here is one T cell receptor (beta chain) sequence, with context. Under the authors' procedure: Scientists estimated how many nucleated cells there were by amplifying reference gene primers. The method was immunoSEQ multiplex PCR; TCRdb's version includes in-frame clones alone and lacks a portion of them. V, J and clone size derive from that table, while D and trimming were established from the DNA sequence. The sample has 490,000 or so clones; around nine tenths are singletons. This sample was taken from a study of blood T cell repertoires in COVID-19. CDR3 length equals 15 residues. The V and J ends lost 2 bases and 4 bases respectively, with 14 bases between them. The germline gives CDR1 LNHDA, CDR2 SQIVND (reference sequence).

The sequenced material came from PBMCs or T cells enriched from blood (not recorded which). This receptor was identified in a woman aged 60-75 years who had recovered from COVID-19. The chain combines TRBV19 with TRBJ1-2; possibly TRBD1 for D (5 bases). The CDR3 DNA is TGTGCCAGTAGTATATCGGGGGATGGACTCTATGGCTACACCTTC. It yields the protein CASSISGDGLYGYTF.